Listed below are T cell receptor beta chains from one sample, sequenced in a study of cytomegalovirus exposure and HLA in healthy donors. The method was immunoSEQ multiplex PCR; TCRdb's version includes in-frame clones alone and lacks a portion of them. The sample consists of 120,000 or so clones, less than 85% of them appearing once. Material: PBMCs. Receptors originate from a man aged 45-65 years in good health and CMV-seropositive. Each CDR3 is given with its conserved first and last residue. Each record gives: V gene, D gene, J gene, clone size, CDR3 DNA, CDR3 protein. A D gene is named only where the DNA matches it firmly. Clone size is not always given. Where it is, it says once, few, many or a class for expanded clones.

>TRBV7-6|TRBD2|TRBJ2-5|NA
TGTGCCAGCAGCTCCCGGACTAGCGGGTCCGTCCAAGAGACCCAGTACTTC
CASSSRTSGSVQETQYF
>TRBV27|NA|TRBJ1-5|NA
TGTGCCAGCAGTTTGGTGGCCCTGAATAGCAATCAGCCCCAGCATTTT
CASSLVALNSNQPQHF
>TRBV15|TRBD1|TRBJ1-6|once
TGTGCCACCAGCAGCGAGGGACAGTATAATTCACCCCTCCACTTT
CATSSEGQYNSPLHF
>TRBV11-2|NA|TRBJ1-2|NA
TGTGCCAGCAGCTCAGATCTAGGGGGTGGCTACACCTTC
CASSSDLGGGYTF
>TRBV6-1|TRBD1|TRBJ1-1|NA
TGTGCCAGCGCCAGGGGGCGAACTGAAGCTTTCTTT
CASARGRTEAFF
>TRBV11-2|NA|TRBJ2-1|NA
TGTGCCAGCAGGCTTACAGAGCAGTTCTTC
CASRLTEQFF
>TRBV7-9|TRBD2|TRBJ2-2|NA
TGTGCCAGCAGCCGGGGGGGGGAAGCCTCGAACACCGGGGAGCTGTTTTTT
CASSRGGEASNTGELFF
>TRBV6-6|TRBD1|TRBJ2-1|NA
TGTGCCAGCAGTCATACCGGGACAGGGGGCAATGAGCAGTTCTTC
CASSHTGTGGNEQFF
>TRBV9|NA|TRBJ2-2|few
TGTGCCAGCAGCGCGTATCCGAACACCGGGGAGCTGTTTTTT
CASSAYPNTGELFF
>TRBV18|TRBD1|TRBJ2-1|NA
TGTGCCAGCTCACACGACAGGGACGATGAGCAGTTCTTC
CASSHDRDDEQFF
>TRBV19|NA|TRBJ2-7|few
TGTGCCAGTAGTATTGGACAGTATTACGAGCAGTACTTC
CASSIGQYYEQYF
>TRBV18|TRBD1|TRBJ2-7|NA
TGTGCCAGCTCACCAGGGGCGGGGACAGGTCCCTACGAGCAGTACTTC
CASSPGAGTGPYEQYF
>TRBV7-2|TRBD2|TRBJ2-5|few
TGTGCCAGCAGCGCCGCGACGGGAGGTTGGGGGGAGACCCAGTACTTC
CASSAATGGWGETQYF
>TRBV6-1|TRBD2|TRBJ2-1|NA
TGTGCCAGCAGTGTCAACGGGCTAGCGGGGGCTGAGCAGTTCTTC
CASSVNGLAGAEQFF
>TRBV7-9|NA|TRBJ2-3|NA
TGTGCCAGCGCAGCGGGCGGGAGCACAGATACGCAGTATTTT
CASAAGGSTDTQYF
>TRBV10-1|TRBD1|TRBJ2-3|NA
TGCGCCAGCAGTGACCCGGGACAGGGGGATACGCAGTATTTT
CASSDPGQGDTQYF
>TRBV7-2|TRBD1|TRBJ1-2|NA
TGTGCCAGCAGCTTCCCGGGACAGGGGGGACGAGGCTACACCTTC
CASSFPGQGGRGYTF
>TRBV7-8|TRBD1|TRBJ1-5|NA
TGTGCCAGCAGCCTACAGGGGGTCAATCAGCCCCAGCATTTT
CASSLQGVNQPQHF
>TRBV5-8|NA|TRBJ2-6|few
TGTGCCAGCAGCCAGGGGCCAGGGGCTGGGGCCAACGTCCTGACTTTC
CASSQGPGAGANVLTF
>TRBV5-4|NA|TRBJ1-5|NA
TGTGCCAGCAGCGTTTCGGGGGTATTGCAGCCCCAGCATTTT
CASSVSGVLQPQHF